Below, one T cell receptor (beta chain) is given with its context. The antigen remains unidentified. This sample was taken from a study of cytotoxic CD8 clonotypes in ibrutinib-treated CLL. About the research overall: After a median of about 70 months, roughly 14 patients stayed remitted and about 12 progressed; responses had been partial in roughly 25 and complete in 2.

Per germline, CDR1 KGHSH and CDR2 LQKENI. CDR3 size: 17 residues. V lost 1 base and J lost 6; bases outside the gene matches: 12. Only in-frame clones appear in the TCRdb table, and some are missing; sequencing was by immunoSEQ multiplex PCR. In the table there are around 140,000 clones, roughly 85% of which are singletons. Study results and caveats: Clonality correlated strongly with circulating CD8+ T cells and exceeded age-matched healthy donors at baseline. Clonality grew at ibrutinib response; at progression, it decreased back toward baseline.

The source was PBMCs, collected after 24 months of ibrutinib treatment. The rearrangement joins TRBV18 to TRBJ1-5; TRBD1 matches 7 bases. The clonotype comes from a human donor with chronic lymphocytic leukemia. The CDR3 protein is CASSPQEGAVSSQPQHF. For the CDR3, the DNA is TGTGCCAGCTCACCACAGGAGGGGGCAGTAAGTTCTCAGCCCCAGCATTTT.